The 16 T cell receptor beta chains reported below all come from one sample, sequenced in a study of shared clonotypes between healthy human individuals. Assay: immunoSEQ multiplex PCR; the TCRdb copy retains only in-frame clones and omits some. The sample holds roughly 1 million clones; about 74% are singletons and the top ten take about 1.5%. What was sequenced was memory CD4+ T cells sorted from blood. Described subset: CD45RA-negative fraction. Receptor source: a man aged 18 to 29 in good health.

J is TRBJ2-7 and V is TRBV5-5, with TRBD1 matching over 7 bases. V dropped 4 bases and J dropped 4; count of bases not matched to a gene: 11. The CDR3 length is 15 residues. In germline, CDR1 is SGHKS, CDR2 YYEKEE (reference sequence). The CDR3 nucleotides are TGTGCCAGCAGCCCGCACAGGGGCGGCAGTTACGAGCAGTACTTC. Its protein product is CASSPHRGGSYEQYF. The variable domain in full, completed from reference TRBV5-5 and TRBJ2-7, reads DAGVTQSPTHLIKTRGQQVTLRCSPISGHKSVSWYQQVLGQGPQFIFQYYEKEERGRGNFPDRFSARQFPNYSSELNVNALLLGDSALYLCASSPHRGGSYEQYFGPGTRLTVT.

The chain employs TRBV5-1 and TRBJ2-5, with 10 positions matching TRBD2. Trimming cost V 0 bases and J 5 bases; bases outside gene matches: 4. The CDR3 is 15 residues long. Germline lookup yields CDR1 SGHRS and CDR2 YFSETQ. DNA of the CDR3: TGCGCCAGCAGCTTGGGGGCTAGCGGGGGTGAGACCCAGTACTTC. This translates into CASSLGASGGETQYF.

The V gene is TRBV25-1, the J gene TRBJ2-5; TRBD1 or TRBD2 may be the D gene (6 bases each). Germline values: CDR1 MGHDK, CDR2 SYGVNS. This CDR3 contains 15 residues. The ends were cut back, 2 bases at V and 2 bases at J, with 12 bases in the middle. The CDR3 DNA reads as TGTGCCAGCAGTGAAAGGAGGGGGATACAAGAGACCCAGTACTTC. This translates into CASSERRGIQETQYF. Drawing the rest from reference TRBV25-1 and TRBJ2-5, the complete variable domain is EADIYQTPRYLVIGTGKKITLECSQTMGHDKMYWYQQDPGMELHLIHYSYGVNSTEKGDLSSESTVSRIRTEHFPLTLESARPSHTSQYLCASSERRGIQETQYFGPGTRLLVL.

In the case of this clone: The sample contains more than one DNA sequence encoding this CDR3. The J gene is TRBJ1-2, the V gene TRBV5-1; 7 bases match TRBD1. Germline values: CDR1 SGHRS, CDR2 YFSETQ. The J segment lost 4 bases and the V segment lost 0 bases, leaving 3 bases of the junction unmatched. This CDR3 contains 14 residues. The CDR3 loop reads CASSLEDRSYGYTF. Written as DNA, the CDR3 is TGCGCCAGCAGCTTGGAGGACAGGTCCTATGGCTACACCTTC.

The chain joins TRBV10-1 to TRBJ1-5; the D is unclear. The CDR3 runs 15 residues. Germline V lookup: CDR1 WNHNN, CDR2 SYGVQD (reference sequence). Trimming pared 6 bases from V and 5 bases from J, leaving 17 bases between. The CDR3 protein is CASRENGSWDQPQHF. DNA for the CDR3: TGCGCCAGCAGGGAGAACGGGAGCTGGGATCAGCCCCAGCATTTT.

This chain uses TRBV5-1 with TRBJ1-2, with TRBD1 matching 8 bases. V shed 0 bases, J shed 2 bases, and the junction held 3 bases outside the gene matches. CDR1 and CDR2 (germline): SGHRS, YFSETQ. This CDR3 contains 15 residues. The CDR3 protein is CASSLEGTGNYGYTF. The CDR3 coding sequence is TGCGCCAGCAGCTTGGAGGGGACAGGCAACTATGGCTACACCTTC.

In the case of this clone: Within the sample, other DNA sequences also encode this same CDR3. This chain uses TRBV5-1 with TRBJ2-3; the D gene is possibly TRBD2 (5 bases). Between the trimmed V and J ends, which lost 5 bases and 1 base, there was a span of 8 bases. The germline CDR1 and CDR2 sequences are SGHRS and YFSETQ. The CDR3 runs 13 residues. CDR3 nucleotides: TGCGCCAGCAGTCTGCGGGGCACAGATACGCAGTATTTT. Translation: CASSLRGTDTQYF.

The gene calls are TRBV2 and TRBJ2-1; 9 bases are shared with TRBD2. With V trimmed by 5 bases and J by 10 bases, 15 bases remained unmatched. Germline V gene lookup returns CDR1 SNHLY and CDR2 FYNNEI. There are 16 residues in the CDR3. The CDR3 DNA is TGTGCCAGCAGTCAGGAATCAGCGGGGGGCCGTGGGGAGCAGTTCTTC. This translates into CASSQESAGGRGEQFF.

The genes are TRBV11-2 and TRBJ2-3, with D maybe TRBD1 (6 bases). Germline V gene lookup returns CDR1 SGHAT and CDR2 FQNNGV. V was shortened by 4 bases and J by 2 bases, with 10 bases between the two germline ends. The CDR3 is 14 residues long. CDR3 sequence reads: CASSSGQTTDTQYF. The CDR3 nucleotides are TGTGCCAGCAGCTCTGGACAGACCACAGATACGCAGTATTTT.

The J gene is TRBJ2-2, the V gene TRBV9; no clear D. Germline V lookup: CDR1 SGDLS, CDR2 YYNGEE. Trimming left V 2 bases short and J 6 bases short, with 11 bases between. This CDR3 spans 14 amino acids. CDR3 protein: CASSVTPDPGELFF. Written as DNA, the CDR3 is TGTGCCAGCAGCGTTACTCCTGACCCCGGGGAGCTGTTTTTT.

About this clone itself: Additional DNA sequences in this sample encode the identical CDR3. The V call is TRBV7-2, the J call TRBJ2-3; D is perhaps TRBD2 (5 bases). The CDR3 loop spans 14 amino acids. The germline V gene encodes CDR1 SGHTA and CDR2 FQGNSA. Between the trimmed V and J ends, which lost 1 base and 4 bases, there was a span of 9 bases. CDR3 in DNA: TGTGCCAGCAGCTTAGGCCTAGCACCAGATACGCAGTATTTT. It specifies CASSLGLAPDTQYF.

The chain couples TRBV27 to TRBJ1-5; possible D gene TRBD1, 6 bases. Germline loops: CDR1 MNHEY, CDR2 SMNVEV (reference sequence). This CDR3 has 14 residues. Trimming took 4 bases from V and 6 from J, leaving 13 bases between them. CDR3 sequence reads: CASSSGAFGQPQHF. The CDR3 DNA reads TGTGCCAGCAGTTCAGGGGCATTTGGTCAGCCCCAGCATTTT.

CDR3 sequence reads: CASSLGGDSAGYTF. In nucleotides, the CDR3 is TGCGCCAGCAGCTTGGGAGGGGACTCGGCGGGCTACACCTTC. The V gene is TRBV5-1, the J gene TRBJ1-2; D is possibly TRBD1 (5 bases). This CDR3 region has 14 residues. The germline V and J ends were trimmed by 0 bases and 8 bases, with 14 bases remaining between them. Germline assignment: CDR1 SGHRS and CDR2 YFSETQ.

In its sample, this clone was seen many times. The CDR3 is CASEIGGRNTEAFF. Here the CDR3 DNA reads TGTGCCAGCGAAATTGGGGGAAGGAACACTGAAGCTTTCTTT. The chain recombines TRBV6-5 with TRBJ1-1; a possible D gene is TRBD1 (5 bases). Germline V gives CDR1 MNHEY, CDR2 SVGAGI. The CDR3 has 14 amino acids. The ends were cut back, 8 bases at V and 1 base at J, with 14 bases in the middle.

This clone was seen once. Here the CDR3 DNA reads TGTGCCAGCAGTTTAATACAGGGGGCGGGCGGCTACACCTTC. Translated, it gives CASSLIQGAGGYTF. The chain uses TRBV28 and TRBJ1-2, with 9 bases fitting TRBD1. Germline V lookup: CDR1 MDHEN, CDR2 SYDVKM. CDR3 length: 14 residues. Trimming took 2 bases from V and 8 from J; bases not matched to a gene: 6.

V is TRBV7-2 and J is TRBJ2-3; D possibly corresponds to TRBD2 (6 bases). V was pared by 1 base and J by 1 base, with 15 bases between. Germline V gene sequence: CDR1 SGHTA, CDR2 FQGNSA. The CDR3 sequence is 17 residues long. The CDR3 protein is CASSLGGGQGRTDTQYF. The CDR3 nucleotides read TGTGCCAGCAGCTTAGGAGGAGGGCAGGGTCGCACAGATACGCAGTATTTT.